This TCR beta chain was sequenced during a study of regulatory T cells in long-lasting Graves disease. Time point in this sample: newly diagnosed GD, antithyroid drugs for less than 3 months. Following extraction of RNA from PBMCs, that RNA was used to make the TCR library. Germline-derived CDR1 and CDR2 are GTSNPN and SVGIG (reference sequence). The CDR3 totals 17 residues. With V trimmed by 2 bases and J by 2 bases, 9 bases remained unmatched. Library construction for TCR beta used iRepertoire HTBI primers and Arm-PCR of CDR3 regions. TCRdb re-analysed the multiplex PCR reads in MiXCR, keeping a single row per CDR3 protein. There are approximately 490,000 distinct CDR3 sequences in the sample; about a sixth occur only once, and over 9% lies in the top ten. This sample was also put to use in a study of T cells in Graves' hyperthyroidism and ophthalmopathy. Turning to that study: Patients with ophthalmopathy were separated from those with stable hyperthyroidism by a 13 V-J model.

Sequencing was performed on peripheral blood mononuclear cells (PBMCs), taken at new diagnosis, from a patient treated with antithyroid drugs. The rearrangement links TRBV30 to TRBJ2-3; 11 bases fit TRBD2. The sequence came from a man aged 35-49 years with Graves disease. The CDR3 DNA sequence: TGTGCCTGGAGTCTACGGACTAGCGGGCTAGACACAGATACGCAGTATTTT. Its protein product is CAWSLRTSGLDTDTQYF. The full variable domain, completed using reference TRBV30 and TRBJ2-3, is SQTIHQWPATLVQPVGSPLSLECTVEGTSNPNLYWYRQAAGRGLQLLFYSVGIGQISSEVPQNLSASRPQDRQFILSSKKLLLSDSGFYLCAWSLRTSGLDTDTQYFGPGTRLTVL.